Below, 2 T cell receptor beta chains from the same sample are listed, as sequenced in a study of cytomegalovirus exposure and HLA in healthy donors (dated by TCRdb to about 2017). The method was the immunoSEQ multiplex PCR assay. For the multiplex PCR, a mixture combining 60 forward primers for TCR Vbeta segments and 13 reverse primers for TCR Jbeta segments was used. The source is immuneACCESS, and TCRdb retained only in-frame sequences with V and J called. Part of the clones is not carried over; for the studies checked, unresolved V genes explain less than half of this, and the remainder is unexplained. The sample table contains 100,000 to 150,000 clones; only one count was recorded for approximately 80% of them. 1.8% of the sample belongs to the ten largest clones. The material sequenced was PBMCs. The receptors stem from a man younger than 35 in good health and CMV-seronegative.

The rearrangement uses TRBV7-2 and TRBJ2-1, with D tentatively TRBD1 (5 bases). This CDR3 spans 14 amino acids. Trimming pared 4 bases from V and 9 bases from J, leaving 16 bases between. In germline, CDR1 is SGHTA, CDR2 FQGNSA. This chain's CDR3 is CASSWGPGQGEQFF. CDR3 bases: TGTGCCAGCAGCTGGGGTCCGGGCCAGGGTGAGCAGTTCTTC.

The chain employs TRBV25-1 and TRBJ1-2; no definite D call. Trimming stripped 1 base from V and 6 bases from J, with 12 bases between. The CDR3 spans 14 residues. The germline gives CDR1 MGHDK, CDR2 SYGVNS. DNA of the CDR3: TGTGCCAGCAGTGAATTAGCACTGTCGGATGGCTACACCTTC. Translated, it gives CASSELALSDGYTF.